Listed below are T cell receptor beta chains from one sample, sequenced in a study of T-cell memory formation after mild COVID-19. TCRdb fed the 5' RACE reads into MiXCR, producing one record per CDR3 protein. The repertoire includes some 190,000 distinct CDR3 sequences, roughly 17% of them detected once, and under 2.5% sits in the top ten. Sequencing was done on a sample of PBMCs or a T cell subset sorted from them (not recorded which). The receptors shown here come from an adult woman who had mild COVID-19 (a few samples of this study predate the infection). Cell type and time point are not known. Both conserved end residues are part of each CDR3. D genes are given only for firm matches. A clone size is listed for some rows: how often the clone was seen (once, few, many), or a class if it is expanded.

J gene,V gene,D gene,clone size,CDR3 protein,CDR3 DNA
TRBJ2-7,TRBV6-5,NA,few,CASRGDSYEQYF,TGTGCCAGCAGGGGGGATTCCTACGAGCAGTACTTC
TRBJ1-1,TRBV7-6,NA,NA,CASSPAGRDDTEAFF,TGTGCCAGCAGCCCAGCGGGGCGGGATGACACTGAAGCTTTCTTT
TRBJ2-1,TRBV4-1,NA,NA,CASASGAYEQFF,TGCGCCAGTGCTTCGGGGGCGTATGAGCAGTTCTTC
TRBJ2-1,TRBV5-1,TRBD2,NA,CASSLEAGGRGEQFF,TGCGCCAGCAGCTTGGAGGCGGGAGGCCGTGGTGAGCAGTTCTTC
TRBJ1-3,TRBV2,NA,NA,CASSEGGRAGNTIYF,TGTGCCAGCAGTGAAGGCGGCAGAGCTGGAAACACCATATATTTT
TRBJ1-5,TRBV3-1,NA,NA,CASSQRQSNQPQHF,TGTGCCAGCAGCCAAAGGCAATCCAATCAGCCCCAGCATTTT
TRBJ1-2,TRBV3-1,NA,few,CASSQDLVGASGYTF,TGTGCCAGCAGCCAAGATCTTGTGGGTGCTAGTGGCTACACCTTC
TRBJ2-6,TRBV6-5,TRBD1,few,CASSGQGPGANVLTF,TGTGCCAGCAGCGGACAGGGCCCTGGGGCCAACGTCCTGACTTTC
TRBJ2-1,TRBV11-1,NA,NA,CAISPQWDEQFF,TGTGCCATCAGCCCGCAGTGGGATGAGCAGTTCTTC
TRBJ2-3,TRBV7-2,NA,NA,CATRDLFRTDTQYF,TGTGCCACCCGGGACTTGTTCCGCACAGATACGCAGTATTTT
TRBJ2-1,TRBV24-1,NA,NA,CATGGELPYNEQFF,TGTGCCACGGGGGGAGAACTTCCCTACAATGAGCAGTTCTTC